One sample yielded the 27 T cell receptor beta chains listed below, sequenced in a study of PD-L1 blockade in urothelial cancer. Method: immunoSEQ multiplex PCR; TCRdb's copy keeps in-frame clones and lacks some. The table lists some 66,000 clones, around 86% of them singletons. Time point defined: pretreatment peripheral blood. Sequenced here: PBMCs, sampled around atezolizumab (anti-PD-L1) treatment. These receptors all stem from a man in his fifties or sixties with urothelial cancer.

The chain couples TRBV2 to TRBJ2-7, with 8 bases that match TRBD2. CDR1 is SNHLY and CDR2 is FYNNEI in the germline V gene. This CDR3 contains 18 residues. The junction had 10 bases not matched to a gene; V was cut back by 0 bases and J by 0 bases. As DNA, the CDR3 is TGTGCCAGCAGTGAAGCCCCTCCGGGAGGGGACGCCTCCTACGAGCAGTACTTC. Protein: CASSEAPPGGDASYEQYF.

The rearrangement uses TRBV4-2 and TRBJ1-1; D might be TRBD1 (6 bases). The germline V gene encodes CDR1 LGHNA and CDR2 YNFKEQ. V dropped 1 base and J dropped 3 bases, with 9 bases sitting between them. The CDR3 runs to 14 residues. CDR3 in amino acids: CASSQGRQDTEAFF. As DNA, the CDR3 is TGTGCCAGCAGCCAAGGGAGACAGGACACTGAAGCTTTCTTT.

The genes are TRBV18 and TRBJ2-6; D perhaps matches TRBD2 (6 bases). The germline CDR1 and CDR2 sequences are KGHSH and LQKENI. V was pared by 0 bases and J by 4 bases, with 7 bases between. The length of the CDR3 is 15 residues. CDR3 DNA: TGTGCCAGCTCACCACCCGGGAGCGGGGCCAACGTCCTGACTTTC. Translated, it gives CASSPPGSGANVLTF.

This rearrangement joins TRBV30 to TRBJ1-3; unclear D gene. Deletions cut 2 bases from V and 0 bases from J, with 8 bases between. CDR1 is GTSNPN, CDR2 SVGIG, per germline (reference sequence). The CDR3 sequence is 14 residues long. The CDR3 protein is CAWSMYYSGNTIYF. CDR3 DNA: TGTGCCTGGAGTATGTATTACTCTGGAAACACCATATATTTT.

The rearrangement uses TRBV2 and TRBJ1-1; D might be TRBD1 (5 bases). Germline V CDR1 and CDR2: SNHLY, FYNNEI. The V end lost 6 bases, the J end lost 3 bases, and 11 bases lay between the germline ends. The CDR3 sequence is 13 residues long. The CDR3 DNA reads TGTGCCAGCAGAGGGGATTCCTACACTGAAGCTTTCTTT. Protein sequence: CASRGDSYTEAFF.

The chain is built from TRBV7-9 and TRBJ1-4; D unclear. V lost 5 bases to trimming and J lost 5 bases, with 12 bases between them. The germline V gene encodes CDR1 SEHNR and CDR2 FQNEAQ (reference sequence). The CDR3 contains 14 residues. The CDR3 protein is CASSPRTGNEKLFF. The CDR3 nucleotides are TGTGCCAGCAGCCCACGGACGGGGAATGAAAAACTGTTTTTT. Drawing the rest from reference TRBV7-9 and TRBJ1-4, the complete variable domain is DTGVSQNPRHKITKRGQNVTFRCDPISEHNRLYWYRQTLGQGPEFLTYFQNEAQLEKSRLLSDRFSAERPKGSFSTLEIQRTEQGDSAMYLCASSPRTGNEKLFFGSGTQLSVL.

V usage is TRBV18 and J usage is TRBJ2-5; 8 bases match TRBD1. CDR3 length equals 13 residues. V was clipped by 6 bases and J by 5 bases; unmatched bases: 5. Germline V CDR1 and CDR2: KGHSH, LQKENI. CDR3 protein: CASSSTGVETQYF. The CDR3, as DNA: TGTGCCAGCTCGTCGACAGGGGTGGAGACCCAGTACTTC.

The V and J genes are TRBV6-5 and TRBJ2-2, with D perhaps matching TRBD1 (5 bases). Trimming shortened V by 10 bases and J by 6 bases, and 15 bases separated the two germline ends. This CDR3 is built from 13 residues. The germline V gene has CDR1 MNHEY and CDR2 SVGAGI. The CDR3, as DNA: TGTGCCATCAGCAGGGAAGGGGCCGGGGAGCTGTTTTTT. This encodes CAISREGAGELFF.

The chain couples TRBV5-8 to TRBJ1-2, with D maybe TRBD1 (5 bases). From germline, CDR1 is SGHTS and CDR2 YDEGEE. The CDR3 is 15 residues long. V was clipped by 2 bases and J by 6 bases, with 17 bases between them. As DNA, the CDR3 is TGTGCCAGCAGCTTAGGTTCGAGCCGGGGGGATGGCTACACCTTC. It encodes CASSLGSSRGDGYTF.

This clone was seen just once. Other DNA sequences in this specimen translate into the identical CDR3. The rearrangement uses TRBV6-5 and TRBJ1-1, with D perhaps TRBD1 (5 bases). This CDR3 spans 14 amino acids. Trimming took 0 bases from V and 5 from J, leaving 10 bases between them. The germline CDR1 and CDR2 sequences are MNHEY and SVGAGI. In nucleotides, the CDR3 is TGTGCCAGCAGTTACTCCCCCGGGGGAACTGAAGCTTTCTTT. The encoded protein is CASSYSPGGTEAFF.

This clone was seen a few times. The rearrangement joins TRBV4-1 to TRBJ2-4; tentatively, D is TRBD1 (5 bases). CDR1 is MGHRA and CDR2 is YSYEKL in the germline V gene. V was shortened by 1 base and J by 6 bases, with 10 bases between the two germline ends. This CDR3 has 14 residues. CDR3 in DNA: TGCGCCAGCAGCCAAGGGCAGGGCGGAAACATTCAGTACTTC. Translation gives CASSQGQGGNIQYF.

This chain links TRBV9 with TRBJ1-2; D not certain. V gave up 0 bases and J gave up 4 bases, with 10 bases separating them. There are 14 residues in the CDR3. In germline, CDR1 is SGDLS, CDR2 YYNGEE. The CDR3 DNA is TGTGCCAGCAGCGTAGCACCCGGGATCTATGGCTACACCTTC. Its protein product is CASSVAPGIYGYTF. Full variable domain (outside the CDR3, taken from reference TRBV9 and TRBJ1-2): DSGVTQTPKHLITATGQRVTLRCSPRSGDLSVYWYQQSLDQGLQFLIQYYNGEERAKGNILERFSAQQFPDLHSELNLSSLELGDSALYFCASSVAPGIYGYTFGSGTRLTVV.

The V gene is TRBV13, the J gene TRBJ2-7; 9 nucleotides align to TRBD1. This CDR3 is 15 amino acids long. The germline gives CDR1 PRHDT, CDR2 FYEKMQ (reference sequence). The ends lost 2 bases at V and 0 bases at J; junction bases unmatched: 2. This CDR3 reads CASSLQGQGSYEQYF. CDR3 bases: TGTGCCAGCAGCTTACAGGGACAGGGCTCCTACGAGCAGTACTTC.

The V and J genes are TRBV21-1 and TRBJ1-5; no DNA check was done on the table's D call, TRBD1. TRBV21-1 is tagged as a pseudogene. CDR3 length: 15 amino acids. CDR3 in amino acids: CASTGASTGNQPQHF. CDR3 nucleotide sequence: TGTGCCAGCACAGGGGCCTCAACAGGCAATCAGCCCCAGCATTTT.

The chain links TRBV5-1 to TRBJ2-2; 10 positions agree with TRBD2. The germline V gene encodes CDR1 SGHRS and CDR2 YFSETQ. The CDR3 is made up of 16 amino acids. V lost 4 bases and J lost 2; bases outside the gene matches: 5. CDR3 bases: TGCGCCAGCAGCCCTAGCGGGGGCCTCAACACCGGGGAGCTGTTTTTT. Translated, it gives CASSPSGGLNTGELFF.

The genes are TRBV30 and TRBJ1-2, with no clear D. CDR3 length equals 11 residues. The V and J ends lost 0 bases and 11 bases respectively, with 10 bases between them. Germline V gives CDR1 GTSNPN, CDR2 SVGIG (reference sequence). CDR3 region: CAWSVLGGYTF. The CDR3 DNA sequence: TGTGCCTGGAGTGTACTTGGTGGTTACACCTTC.

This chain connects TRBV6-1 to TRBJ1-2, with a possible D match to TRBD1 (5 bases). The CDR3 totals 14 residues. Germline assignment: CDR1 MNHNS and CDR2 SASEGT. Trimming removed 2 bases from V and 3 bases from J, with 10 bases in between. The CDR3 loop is CASSESGGDYGYTF. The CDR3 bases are TGTGCCAGCAGTGAAAGCGGGGGAGACTATGGCTACACCTTC.

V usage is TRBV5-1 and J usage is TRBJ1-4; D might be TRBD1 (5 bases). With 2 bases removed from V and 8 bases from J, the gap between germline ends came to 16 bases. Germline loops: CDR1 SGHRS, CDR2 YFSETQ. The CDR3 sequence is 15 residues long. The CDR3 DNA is TGCGCCAGCAGCTTAGAGAAGGGGATAGGGGAAAAACTGTTTTTT. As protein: CASSLEKGIGEKLFF. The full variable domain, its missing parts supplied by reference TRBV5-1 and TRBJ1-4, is KAGVTQTPRYLIKTRGQQVTLSCSPISGHRSVSWYQQTPGQGLQFLFEYFSETQRNKGNFPGRFSGRQFSNSRSEMNVSTLELGDSALYLCASSLEKGIGEKLFFGSGTQLSVL.

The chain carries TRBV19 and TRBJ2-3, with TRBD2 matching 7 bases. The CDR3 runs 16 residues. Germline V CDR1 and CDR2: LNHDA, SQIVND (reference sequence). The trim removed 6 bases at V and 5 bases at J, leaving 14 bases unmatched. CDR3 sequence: CASRPQRDPSGDTQYF. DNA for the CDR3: TGTGCCAGTAGACCCCAGCGGGACCCGAGTGGAGATACGCAGTATTTT.

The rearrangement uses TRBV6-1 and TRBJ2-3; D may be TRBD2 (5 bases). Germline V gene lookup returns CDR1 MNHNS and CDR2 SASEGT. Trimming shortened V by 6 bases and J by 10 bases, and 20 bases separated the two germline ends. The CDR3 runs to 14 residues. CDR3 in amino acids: CASSSGNLDDPQYF. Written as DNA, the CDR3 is TGTGCCAGCAGCTCCGGGAACCTAGACGATCCGCAGTATTTT.

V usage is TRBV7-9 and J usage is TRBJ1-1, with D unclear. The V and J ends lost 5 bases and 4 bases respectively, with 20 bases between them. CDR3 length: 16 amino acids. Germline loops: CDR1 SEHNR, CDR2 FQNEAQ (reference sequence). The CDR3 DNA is TGTGCCAGCAGCCCCCCCGGCTCCAAGAGGGTCACTGAAGCTTTCTTT. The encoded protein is CASSPPGSKRVTEAFF.

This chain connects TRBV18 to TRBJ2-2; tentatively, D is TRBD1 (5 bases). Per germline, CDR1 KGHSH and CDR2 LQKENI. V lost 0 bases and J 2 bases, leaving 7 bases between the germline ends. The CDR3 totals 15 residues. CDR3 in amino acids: CASSPPQGNTGELFF. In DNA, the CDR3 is TGTGCCAGCTCACCACCCCAGGGCAACACCGGGGAGCTGTTTTTT.

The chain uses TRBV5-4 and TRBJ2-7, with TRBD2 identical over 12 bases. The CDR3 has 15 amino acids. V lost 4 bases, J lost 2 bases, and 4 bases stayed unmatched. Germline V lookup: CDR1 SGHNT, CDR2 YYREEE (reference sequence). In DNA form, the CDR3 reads TGTGCCAGCAGCGAGCTAGCGGGGGGGCCCTACGAGCAGTACTTC. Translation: CASSELAGGPYEQYF.

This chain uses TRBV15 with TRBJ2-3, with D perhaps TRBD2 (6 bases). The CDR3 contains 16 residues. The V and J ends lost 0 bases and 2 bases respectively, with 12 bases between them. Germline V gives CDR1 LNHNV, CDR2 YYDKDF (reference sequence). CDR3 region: CATSRDRAGLTDTQYF. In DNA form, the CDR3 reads TGTGCCACCAGCAGAGATCGAGCGGGTCTCACAGATACGCAGTATTTT.

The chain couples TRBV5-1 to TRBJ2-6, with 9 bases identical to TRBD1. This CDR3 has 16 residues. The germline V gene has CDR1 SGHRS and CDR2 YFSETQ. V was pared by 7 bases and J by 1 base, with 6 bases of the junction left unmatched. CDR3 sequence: CASGTGWLSGANVLTF. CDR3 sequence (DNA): TGCGCCAGCGGGACAGGGTGGTTGTCTGGGGCCAACGTCCTGACTTTC.

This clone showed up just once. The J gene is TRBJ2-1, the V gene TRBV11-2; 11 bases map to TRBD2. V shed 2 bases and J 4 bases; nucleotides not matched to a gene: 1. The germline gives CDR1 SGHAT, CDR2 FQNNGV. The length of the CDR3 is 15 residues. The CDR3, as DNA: TGTGCCAGCAGCTTATCTAGCGGGGGGTACAATGAGCAGTTCTTC. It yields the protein CASSLSSGGYNEQFF. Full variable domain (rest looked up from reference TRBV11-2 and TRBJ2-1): EAGVAQSPRYKIIEKRQSVAFWCNPISGHATLYWYQQILGQGPKLLIQFQNNGVVDDSQLPKDRFSAERLKGVDSTLKIQPAKLEDSAVYLCASSLSSGGYNEQFFGPGTRLTVL.

Written as DNA, the CDR3 is TGTGCCAGCTCACCGTCAGGGGATAATGAAAAACTGTTTTTT. It specifies CASSPSGDNEKLFF. V is TRBV18 and J is TRBJ1-4, with a weak D call TRBD1 (6 bases). Germline CDR1 and CDR2: KGHSH and LQKENI. With 3 bases removed from V and 4 bases from J, the gap between germline ends came to 9 bases. The CDR3 is made up of 14 amino acids.